In this sample, the clone carrying this T cell receptor (beta chain) turned up many times. TCRbeta library construction was performed incorporating unique molecular identifiers. TCRdb reanalysed the PCR reads using MiXCR and keeps one entry per CDR3 protein. The sample includes about 200,000 distinct CDR3 sequences, about 8.2% seen only once; the top ten take 35% to 40%. This specimen belongs to a study of T-cell reconstitution after alpha-beta-depleted transplantation in children. Germline V gene sequence: CDR1 SGHDT, CDR2 YYEEEE. The CDR3 totals 15 residues. Trimming took 4 bases from V and 11 from J; bases not matched to a gene: 15.

The chain is built from TRBV5-6 and TRBJ2-1, with 7 bases identical to TRBD1. Sequences were derived from PBMCs, mostly from graft donor cells, sampled 360 days after TCRalphabeta/CD19-depleted stem cell transplant. The source is a male patient under 10 years old who had a stem cell transplant for acute myeloid leukemia, so the T cells may come from the graft donor. CDR3 coding DNA: TGTGCCAGCAGCATCAACAGGGGTTTCCGGCATCAGCAGTTCTTC. Translating it yields CASSINRGFRHQQFF.